The 23 T cell receptor beta chains in this list originate from one sample, sequenced in a study of T cell clonality in common variable immunodeficiency. The table came from immunoSEQ multiplex PCR; TCRdb's copy has only in-frame clones and leaves some out. The sample contains tens of thousands of clones, none of them singletons. For these TCRs, the target antigens are not known. Study observations and caveats: Fewer deletions and N-nucleotide insertions were reportedly seen in common variable immunodeficiency TCR beta sequences.

The specimen sequenced was peripheral blood mononuclear cells. These receptors were taken from a human donor with common variable immunodeficiency.

Points on this clone: The read is 3 residues too short to cover the CDR3 end, so that end is filled in from the germline J gene. The rearrangement links TRBV13 to TRBJ2-7; TRBD1 matches at 9 bases. The CDR3 is made up of 15 amino acids. Germline values: CDR1 PRHDT, CDR2 FYEKMQ (reference sequence). V gave up 4 bases and J gave up 5 bases; unmatched junction bases: 9. Incomplete CDR3 DNA: TGTGCCAGCAGCTCGAGGACAGGGGATTTCGACGAG. Translation: CASSSRTGDFDE. The complete CDR3 protein is CASSSRTGDFDEQYF.

This clone was counted at least ten times. The CDR3 extends 3 residues past the end of the read, so its final part is completed from the germline J gene. The chain has TRBV4-1 and TRBJ2-7; the D gene is possibly TRBD2 (5 bases). Germline CDR1 MGHRA, CDR2 YSYEKL. The V end was cut by 1 base, the J end by 2 bases, with 12 bases between. The CDR3 contains 15 residues. The CDR3 DNA, read in part, is TGCGCCAGCAGCCAAGGTGTAGCGAACCCCTACGAG. Its translation: CASSQGVANPYE. From start to end, the CDR3 is CASSQGVANPYEQYF.

Regarding this clone: The CDR3 end falls 3 residues outside the read, so it is completed with the germline J gene. The chain recombines TRBV7-3 with TRBJ1-2, with 7 bases aligning to TRBD1. Trimming removed 5 bases from V and 7 bases from J; junction bases left unmatched: 7. CDR3 length: 13 residues. Germline CDR1 reads SGHTA; CDR2 reads FQGTGA. CDR3 bases read: TGTGCCAGCAGCCCCGGACAGGCAGGTGGC. Translation: CASSPGQAGG. The whole CDR3 is CASSPGQAGGYTF.

There are a few counts of this clone. The read is 3 residues too short to cover the CDR3 end, so that end is filled in from the germline J gene. Other DNA sequences within the sample encode an identical CDR3. V is TRBV19 and J is TRBJ2-1, with D possibly matching TRBD2 (6 bases). Per the germline V gene, CDR1 is LNHDA and CDR2 is SQIVND (reference sequence). The length of the CDR3 is 12 residues. Trimming took off 3 bases at V and 7 bases at J, with 7 bases between the two ends. The CDR3 bases that were read are TGTGCCAGTAGTATCGGGGGTAATGAG. Protein product: CASSIGGNE. The whole CDR3 sequence reads CASSIGGNEQFF.

This clone was detected only a few times. The read stops 3 residues short of the end of the CDR3; the missing end is completed from the germline J gene. The chain recombines TRBV29-1 with TRBJ1-4; 7 nucleotides align to TRBD1. There are 14 residues in the CDR3. The germline gives CDR1 SQVTM, CDR2 ANQGSEA. Trimming removed 7 bases from V and 7 bases from J; junction bases left unmatched: 12. The CDR3 DNA, read in part, is TGCAGCGCCTCGACACAGGGGCAAAGTGAAAAA. This codes for CSASTQGQSEK. The complete CDR3 reads CSASTQGQSEKLFF.

This clone was detected only a few times. The CDR3 goes on 3 residues after the read ends, and that part is filled in from the germline J gene. The chain carries TRBV7-9 and TRBJ2-3; D remains ambiguous. Trimming shortened V by 1 base and J by 0 bases, and 5 bases separated the two germline ends. CDR3 length equals 14 residues. The V gene's germline CDR1 is SEHNR and CDR2 FQNEAQ (reference sequence). CDR3 residues: CASSLGLSTDTQYF. CDR3 DNA, as far as it was read: TGTGCCAGCAGCTTAGGACTGAGCACAGATACG.

In the case of this clone: The CDR3 end lies 3 residues beyond the end of the read and is filled in from the germline J gene. V and J are TRBV19 and TRBJ1-2, with TRBD1 as a possible D gene (6 bases). Looked up from germline, CDR1 is LNHDA and CDR2 is SQIVND (reference sequence). Trimming took off 6 bases at V and 4 bases at J, with 12 bases between the two ends. This CDR3 is built from 13 residues. CDR3 region: CASSHRALYGYTF. CDR3 bases read: TGTGCCAGTAGCCACAGGGCCCTCTATGGC.

Remarks on this clone: The read terminates 3 residues before the CDR3 end, so the remaining end is supplied by the germline J gene. The rearrangement links TRBV30 to TRBJ1-1, with unresolved D. Trimming cost V 8 bases and J 0 bases, with 10 bases left between them. There are 12 residues in the CDR3. CDR1 is GTSNPN and CDR2 is SVGIG in the germline V gene (reference sequence). The CDR3 loop reads CARGSLNTEAFF. Partial CDR3 DNA: TGTGCCCGCGGGAGCCTGAACACTGAA.

This clone appeared a few times. The read stops 3 residues short of the end of the CDR3; the missing end is completed from the germline J gene. The chain uses TRBV7-2 and TRBJ2-5; TRBD2 might be the D (6 bases). The CDR3 consists of 13 residues. Trimming removed 5 bases from V and 4 bases from J, with 11 bases in between. CDR1 and CDR2 (germline): SGHTA, FQGNSA. CDR3 loop: CASSAGLRETQYF. The part of the CDR3 DNA that was read is TGTGCCAGCAGCGCGGGGCTCCGAGAGACC. Variable domain in full (rest from reference TRBV7-2 and TRBJ2-5): GAGVSQSPSNKVTEKGKDVELRCDPISGHTALYWYRQSLGQGLEFLIYFQGNSAPDKSGLPSDRFSAERTGGSVSTLTIQRTQQEDSAVYLCASSAGLRETQYFGPGTRLLVL.

This clone was observed a handful of times. The observed sequence ends 3 residues before the CDR3 terminus, with the missing tail filled in from the germline J gene. The chain employs TRBV19 and TRBJ1-1, with unresolved D. The V gene lost 6 bases and the J gene lost 0 bases, with 11 bases spanning the gap. The CDR3 is made up of 14 amino acids. Germline V gene sequence: CDR1 LNHDA, CDR2 SQIVND (reference sequence). The CDR3 DNA, read in part, is TGTGCCAGTAGGACCGGGGTGTTGAACACTGAA. Translated, it gives CASRTGVLNTE. The whole CDR3 region reads CASRTGVLNTEAFF.

About this clone: The CDR3 extends 3 residues past the end of the read, so its final part is completed from the germline J gene. The gene calls are TRBV7-9 and TRBJ1-2, with a possible D match to TRBD1 (6 bases). Per germline, CDR1 SEHNR and CDR2 FQNEAQ (reference sequence). The CDR3 extends over 15 amino acids. V lost 3 bases to trimming and J lost 5 bases, with 16 bases between them. CDR3 bases read: TGTGCCAGCAGCTTGTCGTCATCAGGGGATTATGGC. Translation gives CASSLSSSGDYG. The whole CDR3 protein is CASSLSSSGDYGYTF.

This clone showed up just a few times. CDR3: CASNRAGKDQPQHF. CDR3 DNA, as far as it was read: TGCGCCAGCAATCGTGCAGGGAAGGATCAGCCC. V is TRBV10-2 and J is TRBJ1-5; perhaps TRBD1 as D (5 bases). The CDR3 end lies 3 residues beyond the end of the read and is filled in from the germline J gene. Germline loops: CDR1 WSHSY, CDR2 SAAADI. V was pared by 7 bases and J by 5 bases, with 15 bases between. The length of the CDR3 is 14 residues.

A few counts support this clone. The CDR3 goes on 3 residues after the read ends, and that part is filled in from the germline J gene. The genes are TRBV7-2 and TRBJ2-1, with 7 bases lining up with TRBD1. The CDR3 contains 15 residues. V was pared by 0 bases and J by 4 bases, with 3 bases of the junction left unmatched. The germline CDR1 and CDR2 sequences are SGHTA and FQGNSA. The CDR3 reads CASSLAWGQYNEQFF. The sequenced part of the CDR3 DNA is TGTGCCAGCAGCTTAGCCTGGGGACAGTACAATGAG.

Ten or more counts support this clone. The DNA ends 3 residues before the CDR3 does, and the rest of the CDR3 is filled in from the germline J gene. V and J are TRBV5-1 and TRBJ1-1, with D maybe TRBD1 (5 bases). The V end lost 4 bases, the J end lost 0 bases, and 16 bases lay between the germline ends. This CDR3 comprises 16 residues. Germline V gene sequence: CDR1 SGHRS, CDR2 YFSETQ. The part of the CDR3 DNA that was read is TGCGCCAGCAGCACGGATGGACAATTAATGAACACTGAA. Its translation: CASSTDGQLMNTE. The full CDR3 sequence reads CASSTDGQLMNTEAFF.

This clone was picked up a small number of times. The read halts 3 residues ahead of the CDR3 end, with the missing end drawn from the germline J gene. The chain recombines TRBV6-1 with TRBJ2-3, with unresolved D. The CDR3 runs to 12 residues. CDR1 and CDR2 from the germline V gene are MNHNS and SASEGT. V lost 2 bases, J lost 7 bases, and 7 bases lay in between. The CDR3 loop is CASSETSYTQYF. Incomplete CDR3 DNA: TGTGCCAGCAGTGAAACCAGTTATACG.

Comment on this clone: The CDR3 is cut off 3 residues early in the read; its end comes from the germline J gene. The gene calls are TRBV7-7 and TRBJ1-1, with D hard to call. CDR1 is SSHAT, CDR2 FNYEAQ, per germline (reference sequence). V gave up 1 base and J gave up 1 base, with 4 bases separating them. The CDR3 is 13 residues long. CDR3 DNA (partial): TGTGCCAGCAGCTTAGGCAGGAACACTGAA. Protein product: CASSLGRNTE. The full CDR3 reads CASSLGRNTEAFF.

As to this clone: Sequencing ends 3 residues short of the CDR3 end; the germline J gene provides the rest. V is TRBV2 and J is TRBJ1-2; TRBD1 agrees at 7 bases. J gave up 5 bases and V 3 bases, and 6 bases lay outside the gene matches. CDR3 length equals 14 residues. Germline values: CDR1 SNHLY, CDR2 FYNNEI. This CDR3 is CASSEAGGGYGYTF. The covered CDR3 bases are TGTGCCAGCAGTGAGGCAGGGGGTGGGTATGGC.

Points on this clone: The missing CDR3 end, 3 residues past where the read stops, is filled in from the germline J gene. The rearrangement uses TRBV11-2 and TRBJ2-1; D is unresolved. CDR1 and CDR2 from the germline V gene are SGHAT and FQNNGV. V lost 3 bases to trimming and J lost 9 bases, with 12 bases between them. This CDR3 has 13 residues. Partial CDR3 DNA: TGTGCCAGCAGCTTGGTGGCGGTCGGTGAG. It encodes CASSLVAVGE. The whole CDR3 protein is CASSLVAVGEQFF.

Ten or more counts support this clone. The sequence runs out 3 residues before the end of the CDR3; the remainder is reconstructed from the germline J gene. The V gene is TRBV14, the J gene TRBJ2-7; no firm D call. The germline gives CDR1 SGHDN, CDR2 FVKESK. V shed 1 base and J shed 2 bases, with 12 bases lying between them. The CDR3 runs 15 residues. CDR3 DNA (partial): TGTGCCAGCAGCCAAGGGCAAGGCCGTACCTACGAG. As protein: CASSQGQGRTYE. The CDR3 in its entirety is CASSQGQGRTYEQYF.

A remark on this clone: The read terminates 3 residues ahead of where the CDR3 ends, so the germline J gene completes it. V and J are TRBV7-9 and TRBJ1-1; D might be TRBD1 (5 bases). Germline CDR1 SEHNR, CDR2 FQNEAQ (reference sequence). This CDR3 has 15 residues. Trimming left V 1 base short and J 5 bases short, with 14 bases between. The CDR3 sequence: CASSLVWGLETEAFF. Partial CDR3 DNA: TGTGCCAGCAGCTTAGTTTGGGGACTCGAAACTGAA.

This clone was seen a few times. The read gets to within 3 residues of the CDR3 end, and the germline J gene fills in the rest. The genes are TRBV7-2 and TRBJ1-6; D perhaps matches TRBD1 (6 bases). The CDR3 is 15 amino acids. Deletions cut 6 bases from V and 7 bases from J, with 16 bases between. The germline V gene has CDR1 SGHTA and CDR2 FQGNSA. The sequenced part of the CDR3 DNA is TGTGCCAGCAGAAAAGGGGGGGGGCTAAATTCACCC. Its translation: CASRKGGGLNSP. The entire CDR3 sequence reads CASRKGGGLNSPLHF. The whole variable domain, filled in from reference TRBV7-2 and TRBJ1-6, reads GAGVSQSPSNKVTEKGKDVELRCDPISGHTALYWYRQSLGQGLEFLIYFQGNSAPDKSGLPSDRFSAERTGGSVSTLTIQRTQQEDSAVYLCASRKGGGLNSPLHFGNGTRLTVT.

The CDR3: CASSFSGNEKLFF. CDR3 DNA, as far as it was read: TGTGCCAGCAGCTTCTCCGGTAATGAAAAA. The gene calls are TRBV7-2 and TRBJ1-4; no clear D. The DNA ends 3 residues before the CDR3 does, and the rest of the CDR3 is filled in from the germline J gene. V was pared by 3 bases and J by 4 bases, with 6 bases between. The germline V gene has CDR1 SGHTA and CDR2 FQGNSA. The CDR3 has 13 amino acids.

This clone was recorded many times. The missing CDR3 end, 3 residues past where the read stops, is filled in from the germline J gene. The V call is TRBV7-2, the J call TRBJ2-2; perhaps TRBD1 as D (6 bases). This CDR3 has 15 residues. From germline, CDR1 is SGHTA and CDR2 FQGNSA. V was trimmed by 5 bases and J by 10 bases, leaving 20 bases between them. The DNA read from the CDR3 is TGTGCCAGCAGCACCGGACAGCTAGGATTGTCGGAG. This sequence encodes CASSTGQLGLSE. The whole CDR3 protein is CASSTGQLGLSELFF.